This TCR beta chain was observed in a study of Graves' ophthalmopathy and Graves' hyperthyroidism. The study, taken as a whole, reports: A majority of expanded thyroid clonotypes exceeding 0.001 frequency were likewise present in blood.

RNA transcripts were the template, and TCR beta CDR3 regions were amplified from them. First-round RT-PCR used HTBI primers; second-round multiplex PCR followed. MiXCR was run by TCRdb on the multiplex PCR reads, yielding one entry per CDR3 protein. Seen here are 400,000 or so distinct CDR3 sequences, about a sixth observed once, and the top ten hold 2.4%. V lost 5 bases and J lost 5, with 18 bases in between. This CDR3 contains 15 residues. Germline values: CDR1 SGHAT, CDR2 FQNNGV. This clonotype was counted a few times. Its specificity is unknown. The rearrangement links TRBV11-2 to TRBJ2-5; D may be TRBD2 (7 bases). The sequence was collected from an adult woman with stable Graves' hyperthyroidism. Material: peripheral blood. CDR3 sequence: CASSPRGAGPETQYF. The CDR3 DNA is TGTGCCAGCAGCCCCCGGGGGGCGGGGCCGGAGACCCAGTACTTC.